The 2 T cell receptor beta chains reported below all come from one sample, sequenced in a study of blood T cell repertoires in COVID-19. Using immunoSEQ multiplex PCR, the repertoire was profiled, and TCRdb retains in-frame clones only, with some absent. The sample comprises more than 55,000 clones, 75% to 90% of which are singletons, and about a sixth rests with the top ten. Sequencing used peripheral blood. These receptor sequences come from a woman aged 60-75 years with COVID-19, enrolled during active disease.

The chain links TRBV19 to TRBJ1-2; 7 nucleotides agree with TRBD1. The V gene's germline CDR1 is LNHDA and CDR2 SQIVND (reference sequence). The ends lost 6 bases at V and 5 bases at J; junction bases unmatched: 9. The CDR3 contains 14 residues. The DNA for the CDR3 is TGTGCCAGTAGGGAGGCAGGGGGACTTTATGGCTACACCTTC. Translation gives CASREAGGLYGYTF.

This chain joins TRBV7-9 and TRBJ1-1, with 7 bases that match TRBD1. Germline V gene sequence: CDR1 SEHNR, CDR2 FQNEAQ (reference sequence). This CDR3 region has 13 residues. V lost 0 bases, J lost 7 bases, and 2 bases stayed unmatched. This CDR3 reads CASSLASGGEAFF. CDR3 DNA: TGTGCCAGCAGCTTAGCGTCAGGGGGTGAAGCTTTCTTT.